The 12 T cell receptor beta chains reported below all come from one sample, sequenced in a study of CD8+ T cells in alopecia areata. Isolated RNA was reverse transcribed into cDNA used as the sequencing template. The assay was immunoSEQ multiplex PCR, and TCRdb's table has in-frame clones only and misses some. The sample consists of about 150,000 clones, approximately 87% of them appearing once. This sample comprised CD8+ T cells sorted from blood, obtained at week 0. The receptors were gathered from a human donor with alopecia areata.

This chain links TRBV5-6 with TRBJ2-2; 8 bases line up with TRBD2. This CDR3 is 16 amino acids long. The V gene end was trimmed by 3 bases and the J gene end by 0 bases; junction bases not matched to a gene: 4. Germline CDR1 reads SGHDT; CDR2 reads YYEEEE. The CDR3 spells CASSSTSGANTGELFF. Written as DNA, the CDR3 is TGTGCCAGCAGCTCTACTAGCGGAGCGAACACCGGGGAGCTGTTTTTT.

The CDR3 DNA reads as TGTGCCAGCAGCACAACTACGGAGATGAACACTGAAGCTTTCTTT. Translation: CASSTTTEMNTEAFF. The chain employs TRBV7-8 and TRBJ1-1; D call uncertain. The CDR3 totals 15 residues. Germline V gene sequence: CDR1 SGHVS, CDR2 FQNEAQ. Trimming shortened V by 5 bases and J by 0 bases, and 13 bases separated the two germline ends.

This CDR3 reads CASSLTGATDTQYF. DNA for the CDR3: TGCGCCAGCAGTCTGACAGGGGCCACAGATACGCAGTATTTT. The chain is built from TRBV10-2 and TRBJ2-3; 8 nucleotides agree with TRBD1. V shed 5 bases, J shed 2 bases, and the junction held 3 bases outside the gene matches. The CDR3 contains 14 residues. Per the germline V gene, CDR1 is WSHSY and CDR2 is SAAADI.

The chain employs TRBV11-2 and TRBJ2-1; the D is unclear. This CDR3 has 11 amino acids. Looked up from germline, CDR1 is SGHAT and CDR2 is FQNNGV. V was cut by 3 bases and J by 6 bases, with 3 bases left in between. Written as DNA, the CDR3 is TGTGCCAGCAGCTTCTCCAATGAGCAGTTCTTC. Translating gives CASSFSNEQFF.

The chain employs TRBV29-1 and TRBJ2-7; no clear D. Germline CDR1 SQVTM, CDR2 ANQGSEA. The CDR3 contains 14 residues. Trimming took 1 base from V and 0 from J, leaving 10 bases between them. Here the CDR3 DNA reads TGCAGCGTTGAAGTGGGCACGGGCTCCTACGAGCAGTACTTC. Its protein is CSVEVGTGSYEQYF.

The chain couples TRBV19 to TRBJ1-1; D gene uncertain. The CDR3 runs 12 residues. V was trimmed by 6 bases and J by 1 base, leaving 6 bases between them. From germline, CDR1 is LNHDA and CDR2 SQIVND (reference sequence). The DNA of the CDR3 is TGTGCCAGTAGCCTCGGGAACACTGAAGCTTTCTTT. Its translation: CASSLGNTEAFF.

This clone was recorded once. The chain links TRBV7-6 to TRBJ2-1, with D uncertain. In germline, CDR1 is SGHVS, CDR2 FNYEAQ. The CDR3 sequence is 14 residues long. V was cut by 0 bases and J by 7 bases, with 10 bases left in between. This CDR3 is CASSLAGSGNEQFF. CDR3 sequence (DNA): TGTGCCAGCAGCTTAGCGGGTTCCGGTAATGAGCAGTTCTTC.

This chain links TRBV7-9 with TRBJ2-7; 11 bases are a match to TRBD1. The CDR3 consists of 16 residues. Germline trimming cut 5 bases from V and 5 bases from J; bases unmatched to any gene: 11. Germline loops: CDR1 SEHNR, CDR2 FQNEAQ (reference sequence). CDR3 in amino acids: CASSLRTGGAYNEQYF. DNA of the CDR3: TGTGCCAGCAGCCTGCGGACAGGGGGCGCTTACAACGAGCAGTACTTC.

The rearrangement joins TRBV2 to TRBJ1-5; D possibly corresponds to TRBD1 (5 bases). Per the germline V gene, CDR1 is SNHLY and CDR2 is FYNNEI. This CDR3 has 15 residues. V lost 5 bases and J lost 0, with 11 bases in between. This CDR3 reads CASSKDSNSNQPQHF. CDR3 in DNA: TGTGCCAGCAGTAAAGACAGCAATAGCAATCAGCCCCAGCATTTT.

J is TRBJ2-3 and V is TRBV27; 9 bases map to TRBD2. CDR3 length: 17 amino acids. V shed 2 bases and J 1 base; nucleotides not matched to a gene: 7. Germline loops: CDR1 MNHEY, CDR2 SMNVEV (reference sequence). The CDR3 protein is CASSLKRREGRTDTQYF. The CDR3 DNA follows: TGTGCCAGCAGTTTAAAGCGGCGGGAGGGCCGCACAGATACGCAGTATTTT.

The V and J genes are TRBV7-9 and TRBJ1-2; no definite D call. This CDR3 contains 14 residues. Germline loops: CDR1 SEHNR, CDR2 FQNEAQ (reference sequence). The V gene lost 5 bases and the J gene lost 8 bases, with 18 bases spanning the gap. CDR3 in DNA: TGTGCCAGCAGCGCAACGGAAGGAGACGAGGGCTACACCTTC. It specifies CASSATEGDEGYTF.

The CDR3 DNA reads TGTGCCAGCAGTACAGGGGGCATCAATCAGCCCCAGCATTTT. Residues: CASSTGGINQPQHF. This chain connects TRBV2 to TRBJ1-5; the match to TRBD1 covers 9 bases. The CDR3 runs to 14 residues. The V gene end was trimmed by 5 bases and the J gene end by 3 bases; junction bases not matched to a gene: 2. CDR1 SNHLY and CDR2 FYNNEI come from the germline V gene.